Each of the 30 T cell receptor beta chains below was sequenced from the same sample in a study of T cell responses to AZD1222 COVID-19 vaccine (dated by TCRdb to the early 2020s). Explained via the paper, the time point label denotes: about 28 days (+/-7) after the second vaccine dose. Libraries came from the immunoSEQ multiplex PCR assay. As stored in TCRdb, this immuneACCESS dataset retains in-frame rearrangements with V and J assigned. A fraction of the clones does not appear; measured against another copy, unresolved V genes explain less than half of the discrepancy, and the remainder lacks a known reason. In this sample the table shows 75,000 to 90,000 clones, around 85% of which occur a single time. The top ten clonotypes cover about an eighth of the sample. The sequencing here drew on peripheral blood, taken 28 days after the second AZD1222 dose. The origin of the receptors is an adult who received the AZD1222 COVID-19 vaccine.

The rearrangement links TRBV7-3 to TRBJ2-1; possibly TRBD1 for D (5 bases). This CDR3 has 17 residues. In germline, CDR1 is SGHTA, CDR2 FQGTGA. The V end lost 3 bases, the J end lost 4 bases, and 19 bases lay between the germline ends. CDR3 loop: CASSLDPQVRFYNEQFF. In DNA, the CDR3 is TGTGCCAGCAGCTTGGACCCACAGGTTCGCTTTTACAATGAGCAGTTCTTC.

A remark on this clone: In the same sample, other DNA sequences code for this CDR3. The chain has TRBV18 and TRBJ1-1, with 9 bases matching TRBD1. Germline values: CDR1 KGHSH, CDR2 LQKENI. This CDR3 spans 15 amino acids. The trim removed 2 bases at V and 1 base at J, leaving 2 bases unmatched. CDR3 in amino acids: CASSPGTGTNTEAFF. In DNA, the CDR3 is TGTGCCAGCTCACCAGGGACAGGGACGAACACTGAAGCTTTCTTT.

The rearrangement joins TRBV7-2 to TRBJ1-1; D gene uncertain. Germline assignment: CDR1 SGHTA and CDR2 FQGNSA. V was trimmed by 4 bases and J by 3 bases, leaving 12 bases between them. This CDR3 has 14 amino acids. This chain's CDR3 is CASSSSPAYTEAFF. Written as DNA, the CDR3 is TGTGCCAGCAGCTCGTCCCCCGCTTACACTGAAGCTTTCTTT.

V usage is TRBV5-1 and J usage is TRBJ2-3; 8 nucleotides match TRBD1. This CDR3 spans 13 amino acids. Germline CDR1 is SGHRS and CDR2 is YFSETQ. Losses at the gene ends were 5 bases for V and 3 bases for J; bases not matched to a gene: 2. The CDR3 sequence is CASSWDRTDTQYF. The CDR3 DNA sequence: TGCGCCAGCAGTTGGGACAGGACAGATACGCAGTATTTT.

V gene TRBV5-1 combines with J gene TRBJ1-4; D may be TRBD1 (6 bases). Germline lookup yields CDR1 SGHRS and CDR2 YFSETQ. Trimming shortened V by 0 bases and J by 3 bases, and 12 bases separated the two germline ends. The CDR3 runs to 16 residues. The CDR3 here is CASSLAPQGANEKLFF. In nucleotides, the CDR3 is TGCGCCAGCAGCTTGGCCCCACAGGGAGCTAATGAAAAACTGTTTTTT. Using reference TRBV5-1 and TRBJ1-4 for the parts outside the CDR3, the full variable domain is KAGVTQTPRYLIKTRGQQVTLSCSPISGHRSVSWYQQTPGQGLQFLFEYFSETQRNKGNFPGRFSGRQFSNSRSEMNVSTLELGDSALYLCASSLAPQGANEKLFFGSGTQLSVL.

DNA of the CDR3: TGTGCCATCAGTGGCCCAGGGAGCTCTGGAAACACCATATATTTT. Translating it yields CAISGPGSSGNTIYF. The chain links TRBV10-3 to TRBJ1-3, with a weak D call TRBD1 (5 bases). The CDR3 runs 15 residues. From germline, CDR1 is ENHRY and CDR2 SYGVKD. Trimming removed 4 bases from V and 0 bases from J, with 10 bases in between.

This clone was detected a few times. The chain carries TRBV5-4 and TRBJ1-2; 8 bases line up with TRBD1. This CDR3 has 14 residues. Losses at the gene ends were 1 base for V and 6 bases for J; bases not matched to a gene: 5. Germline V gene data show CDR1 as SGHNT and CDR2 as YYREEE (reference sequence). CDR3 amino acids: CASSLQGADNGYTF. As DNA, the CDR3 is TGTGCCAGCAGCTTGCAGGGGGCCGACAATGGCTACACCTTC.

CDR3 loop: CASSARRTGLYEQFF. CDR3 sequence (DNA): TGTGCCAGTAGCGCCCGTAGGACAGGTCTCTATGAGCAGTTCTTC. The chain joins TRBV19 to TRBJ2-1, with 7 bases identical to TRBD1. Germline CDR1 and CDR2: LNHDA and SQIVND (reference sequence). The CDR3 length is 15 residues. Trimming at V came to 6 bases and at J to 8 bases, leaving 13 bases not matched to a gene.

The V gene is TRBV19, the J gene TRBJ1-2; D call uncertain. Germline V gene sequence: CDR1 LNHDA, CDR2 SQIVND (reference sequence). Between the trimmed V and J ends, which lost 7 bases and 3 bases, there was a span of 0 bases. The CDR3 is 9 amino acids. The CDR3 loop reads CASNYGYTF. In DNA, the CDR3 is TGTGCCAGTAACTATGGCTACACCTTC.

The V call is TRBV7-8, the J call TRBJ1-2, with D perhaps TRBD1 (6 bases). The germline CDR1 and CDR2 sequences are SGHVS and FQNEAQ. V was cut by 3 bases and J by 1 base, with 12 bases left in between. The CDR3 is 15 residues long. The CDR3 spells CASSFGTPDNYGYTF. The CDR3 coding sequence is TGTGCCAGCAGCTTCGGGACACCCGATAACTATGGCTACACCTTC.

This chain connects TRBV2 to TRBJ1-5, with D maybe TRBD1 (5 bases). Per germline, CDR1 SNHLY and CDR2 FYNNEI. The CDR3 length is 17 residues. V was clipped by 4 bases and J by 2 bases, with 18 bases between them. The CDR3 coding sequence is TGTGCCAGCAGTGGGGAGGGGTTTTCGTTGGGCAATCAGCCCCAGCATTTT. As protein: CASSGEGFSLGNQPQHF.

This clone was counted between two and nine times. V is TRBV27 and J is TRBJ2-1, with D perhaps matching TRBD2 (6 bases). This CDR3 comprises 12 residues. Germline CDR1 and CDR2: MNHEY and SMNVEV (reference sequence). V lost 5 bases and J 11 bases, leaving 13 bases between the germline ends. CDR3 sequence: CASSVGGVQQFF. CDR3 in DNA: TGTGCCAGCAGTGTGGGGGGTGTTCAGCAGTTCTTC.

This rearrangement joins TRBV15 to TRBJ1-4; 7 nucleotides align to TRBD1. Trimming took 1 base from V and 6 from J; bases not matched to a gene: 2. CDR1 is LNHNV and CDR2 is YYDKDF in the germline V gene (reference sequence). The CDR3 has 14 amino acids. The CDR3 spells CATSRGQGYEKLFF. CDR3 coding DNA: TGTGCCACCAGCAGAGGACAGGGTTATGAAAAACTGTTTTTT.

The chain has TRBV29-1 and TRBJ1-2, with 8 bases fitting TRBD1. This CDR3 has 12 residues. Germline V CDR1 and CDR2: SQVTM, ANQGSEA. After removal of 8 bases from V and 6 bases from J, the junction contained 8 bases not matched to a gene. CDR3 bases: TGCAGCACCCCGACAGGGGAACATGGCTACACCTTC. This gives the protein CSTPTGEHGYTF.

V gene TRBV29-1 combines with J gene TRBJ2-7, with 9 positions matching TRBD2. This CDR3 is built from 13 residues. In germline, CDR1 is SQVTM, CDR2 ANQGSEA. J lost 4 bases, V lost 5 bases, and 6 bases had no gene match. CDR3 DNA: TGCAGCGTTCTAGCGGGAACTATGTACGAGCAGTACTTC. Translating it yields CSVLAGTMYEQYF.

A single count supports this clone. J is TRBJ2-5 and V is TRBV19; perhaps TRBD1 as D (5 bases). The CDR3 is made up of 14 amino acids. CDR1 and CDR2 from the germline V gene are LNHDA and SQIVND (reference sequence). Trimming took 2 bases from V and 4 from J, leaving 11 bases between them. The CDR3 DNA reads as TGTGCCAGTAGTATACAGGGTAAAGTAGAGACCCAGTACTTC. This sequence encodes CASSIQGKVETQYF.

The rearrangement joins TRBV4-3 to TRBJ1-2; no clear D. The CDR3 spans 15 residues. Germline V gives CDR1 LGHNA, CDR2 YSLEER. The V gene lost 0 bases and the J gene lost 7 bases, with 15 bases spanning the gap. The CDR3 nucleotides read TGCGCCAGCAGCCAAGACGGGATGGATTTGGGTGGCTACACCTTC. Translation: CASSQDGMDLGGYTF.

The CDR3 DNA sequence: TGTGCCAGTACCCTCAGGGGATATAGCAATCAGCCCCAGCATTTT. Its translation is CASTLRGYSNQPQHF. The chain carries TRBV5-6 and TRBJ1-5, with a weak D call TRBD1 (6 bases). This CDR3 region has 15 residues. Germline loops: CDR1 SGHDT, CDR2 YYEEEE. V dropped 8 bases and J dropped 0 bases, with 15 bases sitting between them.

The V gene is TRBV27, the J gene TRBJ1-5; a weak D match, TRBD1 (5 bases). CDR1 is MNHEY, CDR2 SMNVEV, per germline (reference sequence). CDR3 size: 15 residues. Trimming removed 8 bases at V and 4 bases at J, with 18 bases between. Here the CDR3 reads CASSTSRATNQPQHF. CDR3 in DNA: TGTGCCAGCTCAACGTCCAGGGCGACAAATCAGCCCCAGCATTTT.

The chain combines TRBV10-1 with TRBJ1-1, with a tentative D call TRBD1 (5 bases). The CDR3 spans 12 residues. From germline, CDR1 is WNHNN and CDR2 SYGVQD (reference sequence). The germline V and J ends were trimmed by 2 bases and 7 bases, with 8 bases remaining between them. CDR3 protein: CASSEKGSEAFF. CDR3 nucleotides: TGCGCCAGCAGTGAGAAGGGGAGTGAAGCTTTCTTT.

DNA of the CDR3: TGTGCCAGTAGTCAGCTAGCGGGGGGGCCTAATACGCAGTATTTT. Protein product: CASSQLAGGPNTQYF. The rearrangement uses TRBV19 and TRBJ2-3; 12 nucleotides match TRBD2. V lost 5 bases to trimming and J lost 7 bases; unmatched junction nucleotides: 7. Looked up from germline, CDR1 is LNHDA and CDR2 is SQIVND (reference sequence). The CDR3 is made up of 15 amino acids.

The CDR3 reads CASSLSRTNQPQHF. DNA for the CDR3: TGTGCCAGCAGTTTATCCCGGACGAATCAGCCCCAGCATTTT. The chain uses TRBV28 and TRBJ1-5, with D unclear. There are 14 residues in the CDR3. Deletions cut 1 base from V and 4 bases from J, with 8 bases between. Per germline, CDR1 MDHEN and CDR2 SYDVKM.

DNA for the CDR3: TGTGCCAGCAGCCTCCAGGAGGGAAGGAGGCAGGAAAAACTGTTTTTT. Translated: CASSLQEGRRQEKLFF. This sequence joins TRBV7-9 and TRBJ1-4; D remains ambiguous. This CDR3 has 16 amino acids. V was pared by 5 bases and J by 8 bases, with 21 bases between. CDR1 and CDR2 from the germline V gene are SEHNR and FQNEAQ (reference sequence).

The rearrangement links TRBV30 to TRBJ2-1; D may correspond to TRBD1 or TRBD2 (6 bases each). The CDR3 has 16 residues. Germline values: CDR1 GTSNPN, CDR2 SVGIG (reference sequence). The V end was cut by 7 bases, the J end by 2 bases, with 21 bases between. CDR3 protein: CALKAGSDRPYNEQFF. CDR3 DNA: TGTGCCTTAAAGGCGGGGTCCGACAGGCCCTACAATGAGCAGTTCTTC.

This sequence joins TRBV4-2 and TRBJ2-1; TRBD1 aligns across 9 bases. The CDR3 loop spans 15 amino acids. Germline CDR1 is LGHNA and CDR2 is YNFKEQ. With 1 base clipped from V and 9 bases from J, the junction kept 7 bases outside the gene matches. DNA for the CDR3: TGTGCCAGCAGCCAAGCAGGGACAGGGAACCTTGAGCAGTTCTTC. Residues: CASSQAGTGNLEQFF.

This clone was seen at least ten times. The CDR3 sequence is CSVVPGTVKETQYF. The CDR3 coding sequence is TGCAGCGTCGTCCCCGGGACAGTGAAAGAGACCCAGTACTTC. This rearrangement joins TRBV29-1 to TRBJ2-5; TRBD1 matches 7 bases. The V gene end was trimmed by 6 bases and the J gene end by 3 bases; junction bases not matched to a gene: 10. Germline V gene lookup returns CDR1 SQVTM and CDR2 ANQGSEA. The CDR3 has 14 amino acids.

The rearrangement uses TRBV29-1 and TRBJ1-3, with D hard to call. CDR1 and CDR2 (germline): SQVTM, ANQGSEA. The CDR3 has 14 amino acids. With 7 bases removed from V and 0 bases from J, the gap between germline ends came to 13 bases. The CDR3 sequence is CSARAGSSGNTIYF. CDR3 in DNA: TGCAGCGCCCGGGCAGGTAGCTCTGGAAACACCATATATTTT.

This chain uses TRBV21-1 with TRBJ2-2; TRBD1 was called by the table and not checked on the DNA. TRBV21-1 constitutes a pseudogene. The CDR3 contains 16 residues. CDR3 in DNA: TGTGCCAGCAGCAAAGTAGTGGGCCGCCCCGCCGGGGAGCTGTTTTTT. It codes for CASSKVVGRPAGELFF.

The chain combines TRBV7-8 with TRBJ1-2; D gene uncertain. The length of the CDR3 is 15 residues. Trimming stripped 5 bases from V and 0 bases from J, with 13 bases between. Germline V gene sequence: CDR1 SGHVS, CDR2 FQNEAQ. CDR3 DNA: TGTGCCAGCAGCCCAATCACGGCCTCTAACTATGGCTACACCTTC. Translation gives CASSPITASNYGYTF. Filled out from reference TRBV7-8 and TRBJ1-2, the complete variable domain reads GAGVSQSPRYKVAKRGQDVALRCDPISGHVSLFWYQQALGQGPEFLTYFQNEAQLDKSGLPSDRFFAERPEGSVSTLKIQRTQQEDSAVYLCASSPITASNYGYTFGSGTRLTVV.

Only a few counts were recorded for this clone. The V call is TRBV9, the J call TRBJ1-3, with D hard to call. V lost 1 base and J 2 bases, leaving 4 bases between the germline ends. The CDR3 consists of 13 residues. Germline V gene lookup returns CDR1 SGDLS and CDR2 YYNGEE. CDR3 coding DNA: TGTGCCAGCAGCGTAACTCCTGGAAACACCATATATTTT. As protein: CASSVTPGNTIYF.